This TCR beta chain was obtained from a study of blood T cell repertoires in COVID-19 (dated by TCRdb to between 2020 and 2021). At the level of the whole study: Samples covering the acute and convalescent phases of COVID-19 were provided by collaborators in the United States, Italy and Spain. The repertoires were released in a freely available public database intended as a resource for research on the immune response to SARS-CoV-2. The material from the prospective study consisted of cDNA or gDNA derived from T cells, B-cell-depleted T cells, or PBMCs. Deeply sampled blood TCRbeta repertoires from subjects exposed to, actively infected with, or recovered from COVID-19 were included in the dataset. Samples were obtained from the ongoing ImmuneRACE study (first 160 participants) and from roughly 1,300 subjects provided by 6 global collaborators. A de-identified subject ID, COVID-19 status, age in years and sex were almost always included in the sample metadata. Where available, HLA class I and class II types were obtained from metadata supplied by the sample provider rather than from assay-based typing. Findings and caveats that apply to the study as a whole: The amount of clinical and demographic metadata varied by source and participant and was provided uncurated.

In the prospective study, participants were about 18 to 100 years old, resided in 20 to 30 geographic areas of the United States, and were enrolled through a virtual design. To assign participants to cohorts, the prospective study relied on clinical history that participants themselves reported in a screening survey and a study questionnaire. For ImmuneRACE Cohort 3, a participant was defined as recovered based on two consecutive negative NP/OP PCR tests, clearance by a healthcare professional, or resolution of symptoms. Each participant in the prospective study had whole blood, serum and a nasopharyngeal or oropharyngeal swab collected by mobile phlebotomists. Prospective study participants could optionally give additional blood draws and questionnaires over a roughly 2-month period. Blood samples from the prospective study were shipped frozen or at room temperature prior to DNA extraction. The CDR1 and CDR2 encoded by the germline V gene (reference sequence) are PRHDT and FYEKMQ. Counted from cysteine to phenylalanine, this CDR3 has 13 amino acids. The kept DNA is CDR3 alone, 39 bases in frame from the first base. Trimming takes 7 bases from V and 2 bases from J, and the germline ends sit 6 bases apart.

TCRbeta CDR3 regions were amplified from genomic DNA by means of the immunoSEQ Assay, a bias-controlled multiplex PCR. The study's processing was this. The number of nucleated cells in each sample was estimated by amplification of reference gene primers within the assay. To quantify the absolute abundance of each unique TCRbeta CDR3 rearrangement, sequence reads were collapsed and filtered. For each sample, productive Simpson clonality was calculated as the square root of Simpson's diversity index over productive rearrangements. The clones in this table, taken by TCRdb from immuneACCESS, are in-frame only. Not every clone is retained; where verified, under half of the shortfall comes from an unresolved V gene, and the cause of the rest is unknown. V and J calls and clone size are copied from that table; D and trimming were computed from the DNA. The sample contains about 300,000 clones, 65% to 90% of them found a single time. The ten largest account for 3.5% to 4.5% of the sample.

Comment on this clone: Its binding antigen is unknown. No base quality information exists; no much larger clone differs at one position.

Specimen: PBMCs or T cells enriched from blood (not recorded which). This sequence was found in a man younger than 40 who had recovered from COVID-19. The rearrangement joined TRBV13 to TRBJ2-6; the D gene lacks a confident call. The CDR3 corresponds to CASTETGANVLTF. The sequence in DNA is TGTGCCAGCACAGAAACTGGGGCCAACGTCCTGACTTTC. This CDR3, with the reference TRBV13 and TRBJ2-6 proteins standing in past its ends, gives the full variable domain AAGVIQSPRHLIKEKRETATLKCYPIPRHDTVYWYQQGPGQDPQFLISFYEKMQSDKGSIPDRFSAQQFSDYHSELNMSSLELGDSALYFCASTETGANVLTFGAGSRLTVL.